This T cell receptor beta chain was profiled in a study of T cell responses to AZD1222 COVID-19 vaccine. The CDR3 totals 14 residues. Germline V gene data show CDR1 as SGHRS and CDR2 as YFSETQ. After removal of 4 bases from V and 5 bases from J, the junction contained 2 bases not matched to a gene. This clone has a single count. What it recognizes is unknown. Only in-frame clones appear in the TCRdb table, and some are missing; sequencing was by immunoSEQ multiplex PCR. The table lists 190,000 or so clones, 85% to 90% of them singletons. Study-level points and caveats: Dominant CD4 TCR responses targeted spike regions 160-218 and 743-854. In the spike-specific TCR repertoire, nearly half reportedly target unmutated variant regions.

The sequence derives from an adult who received the AZD1222 COVID-19 vaccine. Sequenced here: peripheral blood, sampled 28 days after the second AZD1222 dose. J is TRBJ1-5 and V is TRBV5-1; TRBD1 aligns across 11 bases. As DNA, the CDR3 is TGCGCCAGCAGCCGGACAGGGGGCGATCAGCCCCAGCATTTT. Translation gives CASSRTGGDQPQHF.